Listed below are T cell receptor beta chains from one sample, sequenced in a study of long-term antiretroviral therapy in people with HIV. Measured with immunoSEQ multiplex PCR; TCRdb has only the in-frame clones, and not every one. Of around 34,000 clones in the sample, about four fifths were seen once. The source material was unsorted PBMCs, sampled 3 years after starting antiretroviral therapy. The receptors shown here come from a man over 45 with HIV. The CDR3 runs from the conserved cysteine through the conserved F or W. Fields, in order: J gene, D gene, clone size, V gene, CDR3 DNA, CDR3 protein. The D gene is left open where the match is weak. The size of a clone is reported for some rows only, either as once, few or many, or as a class for expanded clones.

TRBJ2-1,.,once,TRBV19,TGTGCCAGTAGTATTTCAGGGGAAGAGAATGAGCAGTTCTTC,CASSISGEENEQFF
TRBJ1-5,.,.,TRBV4-1,TGCGCCAGCAGCCAAACTCCCCCGAGCAGTCGAAATCAGCCCCAGCATTTT,CASSQTPPSSRNQPQHF
TRBJ1-1,.,.,TRBV7-9,TGTGCCAGCAGCGTCCGAGAAACTGAAGCTTTCTTT,CASSVRETEAFF
TRBJ1-1,.,few,TRBV5-1,TGCGCCAGCAGCTTGAGTGGGAACTGGGGGGACACTGAAGCTTTCTTT,CASSLSGNWGDTEAFF
TRBJ1-1,.,few,TRBV9,TGTGCCAGCAGCGTAGAACAGCTGAACACTGAAGCTTTCTTT,CASSVEQLNTEAFF
TRBJ2-3,.,.,TRBV5-1,TGCGCCAGCAGCCCCGAAACAGATACGCAGTATTTT,CASSPETDTQYF
TRBJ2-3,.,.,TRBV7-2,TGTGCCAGCAGCACGGGTCCCCGCACAGATACGCAGTATTTT,CASSTGPRTDTQYF
TRBJ2-1,TRBD1,.,TRBV29-1,TGCAGCGTTAGGAAACAGGGGTTAGCAAATTCCTACAATGAGCAGTTCTTC,CSVRKQGLANSYNEQFF
TRBJ2-3,TRBD2,.,TRBV18,TGTGCCAGCTCACCCGGGACTAGCGGATACACAGATACGCAGTATTTT,CASSPGTSGYTDTQYF
TRBJ1-5,.,.,TRBV6-1,TGTGCCAGCTATTTCAGGGGCTCGGGTCAGCCCCAGCATTTT,CASYFRGSGQPQHF
TRBJ2-5,.,.,TRBV5-4,TGTGCCAGCAGCTACGTCCAAGAGACCCAGTACTTC,CASSYVQETQYF
TRBJ1-4,.,.,TRBV7-9,TGTGCCAGCAGCTTGGTCGGGGGGACAACTAATGAAAAACTGTTTTTT,CASSLVGGTTNEKLFF
TRBJ2-3,.,few,TRBV14,TGTGCCAGCAGCCAGTGGAGCACAGATACGCAGTATTTT,CASSQWSTDTQYF
TRBJ1-3,.,.,TRBV7-2,TGTGCCAGCAGCTCCGGGGGAGGTGGAAACACCATATATTTT,CASSSGGGGNTIYF
TRBJ1-2,.,.,TRBV5-1,TGCGCCAGCAGCTTGGCTACAGGAAACTATGGCTACACCTTC,CASSLATGNYGYTF
TRBJ1-3,.,.,TRBV15,TGTGCCACCAGCAGAGGGGAAACCCTCTCTGGAAACACCATATATTTT,CATSRGETLSGNTIYF
TRBJ2-3,.,.,TRBV7-9,TGTGCCAGCAGCCCAGGATACTTGGGAGGCACAGATACGCAGTATTTT,CASSPGYLGGTDTQYF
TRBJ1-2,.,.,TRBV10-2,TGCGCCACTTACAGGGAGGGTGGCTACACCTTC,CATYREGGYTF
TRBJ1-1,.,.,TRBV7-8,TGTGCCAGCAGCTTCGGGAAGTCGGACACTGAAGCTTTCTTT,CASSFGKSDTEAFF
TRBJ2-7,.,.,TRBV6-1,TGTGCCAGCAGTGGCCGGGGGTTCTCCTACGAGCAGTACTTC,CASSGRGFSYEQYF
TRBJ2-3,TRBD2,.,TRBV10-3,TGTGCCATTTCCGGGACTAGCGTTGAAGATACGCAGTATTTT,CAISGTSVEDTQYF
TRBJ2-4,.,.,TRBV21-1,TGTGCCAGCAGCAATGACAATGTAGCCAAAAACATTCAGTACTTC,CASSNDNVAKNIQYF
TRBJ2-7,.,once,TRBV28,TGTGCCAGCAGTACCCAGGGCCCCTACGAGCAGTACTTC,CASSTQGPYEQYF
TRBJ2-3,.,.,TRBV25-1,TGTGCCAGCAGTGAATTAAGGGGTTTGGAGTCAGATACGCAGTATTTT,CASSELRGLESDTQYF
TRBJ2-1,TRBD1,.,TRBV19,TGTGCCAGTAGTATAGATCCCTTGCGCAGGGGGCTCGACAATGAGCAGTTCTTC,CASSIDPLRRGLDNEQFF
TRBJ2-1,.,.,TRBV2,TGTGCCAGCAGTGGTCAAAAGTTCCATGAGCAGTTCTTC,CASSGQKFHEQFF
TRBJ1-1,.,.,TRBV7-2,TGTGCCAGCAGGGACAACACTGAAGCTTTCTTT,CASRDNTEAFF
TRBJ1-4,.,.,TRBV5-1,TGCGCCAGCAGCTTGAGCACGGGGGATGAAAAACTGTTTTTT,CASSLSTGDEKLFF
TRBJ1-2,.,.,TRBV4-3,TGCGCCAGCAGCCAAGCCGGCGGCTCCTATGGCTACACCTTC,CASSQAGGSYGYTF
TRBJ2-1,.,.,TRBV5-6,TGTGCCAGCAGCTGGTCCGCTGAGCAGTTCTTC,CASSWSAEQFF
TRBJ2-1,TRBD2,.,TRBV2,TGTGCCAGCAGTCCAGGGACTAGCGTGCCGTCCTACAATGAGCAGTTCTTC,CASSPGTSVPSYNEQFF
TRBJ1-3,.,few,TRBV28,TGTGCCAGCAGTTCAGGTCCGCTCTCTGGAAACACCATATATTTT,CASSSGPLSGNTIYF